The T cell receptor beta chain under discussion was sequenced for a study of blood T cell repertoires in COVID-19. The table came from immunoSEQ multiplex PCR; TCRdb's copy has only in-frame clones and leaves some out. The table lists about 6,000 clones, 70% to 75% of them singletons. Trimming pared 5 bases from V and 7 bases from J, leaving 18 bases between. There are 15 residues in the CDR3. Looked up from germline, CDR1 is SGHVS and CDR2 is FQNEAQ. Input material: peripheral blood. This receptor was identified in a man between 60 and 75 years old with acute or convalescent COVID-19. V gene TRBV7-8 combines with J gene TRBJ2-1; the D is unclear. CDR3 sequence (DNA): TGTGCCAGCAGCCTCTTAGTCACGGGTAATAATGAGCAGTTCTTC. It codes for CASSLLVTGNNEQFF.